A selection of T cell receptor beta chains follows, all from one sample in a study of blood T cells in healthy people across ages. TCRdb fed the 5' RACE reads into MiXCR, producing one record per CDR3 protein. The repertoire includes over a million distinct CDR3 sequences, roughly 24% of them detected once, and approximately 0.79% sits in the top ten. This sample also belongs to another study, concerning T cells of mothers and their children.

The sequencing sample was made of blood. The receptors shown here come from a girl aged 2-10 years in good health. Each CDR3 is given with its conserved first and last residue. Each record gives: D gene, J gene, CDR3 length, V gene, clone size, CDR3 DNA, CDR3 protein. A D gene is named only where the DNA matches it firmly. The listing skips clone size in some rows; elsewhere it reads once, few, many or a size class.

>.|TRBJ1-5|15|TRBV28|few
TGTGCCAGCAGACCGGACTCAGGGCCGAGGCAGCCCCAGCATTTT
CASRPDSGPRQPQHF
>.|TRBJ2-5|17|TRBV5-1|few
TGCGCCAGCAGCCTCGGAATAGGCGACTATTATCGGGGGACCCAGTACTTC
CASSLGIGDYYRGTQYF
>TRBD1|TRBJ1-3|19|TRBV6-5|.
TGTGCCAGCAGTTACCCCATGACAGGGGACACCTTCTCTGGAAACACCATATATTTT
CASSYPMTGDTFSGNTIYF
>TRBD1|TRBJ2-1|15|TRBV4-3|few
TGCGCCAGCAGCTCACCCGGTTTAACAGGGGATGAGCAGTTCTTC
CASSSPGLTGDEQFF
>.|TRBJ2-5|14|TRBV5-5|.
TGTGCCAGCAGCAGACTCGCCCACCAAGAGACCCAGTACTTC
CASSRLAHQETQYF
>.|TRBJ1-6|13|TRBV25-1|.
TGTGCCAGCCACGGGACCCCGGGATCACCCCTCCACTTT
CASHGTPGSPLHF
>.|TRBJ2-1|12|TRBV9|.
TGTGCCAGCAGCGAAACTAGTGGTGAGCAGTTCTTC
CASSETSGEQFF
>.|TRBJ2-3|12|TRBV7-9|once
TGTGCCAGCAGCTTCCGGGTAGATACGCAGTATTTT
CASSFRVDTQYF
>.|TRBJ1-3|11|TRBV29-1|.
TGCAGCGCCGGGACAGGAAACACCATATATTTT
CSAGTGNTIYF
>.|TRBJ2-5|13|TRBV4-3|few
TGCGCCAGCAGCCATGGACTTGAGGAGACCCAGTACTTC
CASSHGLEETQYF
>.|TRBJ2-1|11|TRBV5-1|few
TGCGCCAGCAGTGACTATGGTGAGCAGTTCTTC
CASSDYGEQFF
>.|TRBJ1-2|14|TRBV12-3/TRBV12-4|.
TGTGCCAGCAGGGACAGAAAAATATGGACGGGCTACACCTTC
CASRDRKIWTGYTF
>TRBD1|TRBJ2-6|17|TRBV28|few
TGTGCCAGCAGTTTTGTGGGACAGGGCGCTGGGGCCAACGTCCTGACTTTC
CASSFVGQGAGANVLTF
>TRBD1|TRBJ1-2|15|TRBV12-3/TRBV12-4|.
TGTGCCAGCACCTCGGGGTGGACGACAGGGAATGGCTACACCTTC
CASTSGWTTGNGYTF
>.|TRBJ2-5|15|TRBV6-1|.
TGTGCCAGCAGTGGTTGGGAGAGGAGCGCGGAGACCCAGTACTTC
CASSGWERSAETQYF
>TRBD2|TRBJ2-3|14|TRBV3-1|.
TGTGCCAGCTCCCACGGGACTAGTCGGGATACGCAGTATTTT
CASSHGTSRDTQYF
>TRBD2|TRBJ2-5|17|TRBV6-5|.
TGTGCCAGCAGTTACTTGACTAGCGGAATACGAGGAGAGACCCAGTACTTC
CASSYLTSGIRGETQYF
>.|TRBJ2-7|15|TRBV10-2|few
TGCGCCAGCAGTGAGACGTCCCCCAAAACCTACGAGCAGTACTTC
CASSETSPKTYEQYF
>TRBD1|TRBJ2-1|15|TRBV5-1|.
TGCGCCAGCAGCCCCTCGGCAGGGGGCTACAATGAGCAGTTCTTC
CASSPSAGGYNEQFF
>.|TRBJ2-2|16|TRBV10-3|.
TGTGCCATCAGTGATTGGGCTTCGGGGGATACCGGGGAGCCGTTTTTT
CAISDWASGDTGEPFF
>.|TRBJ2-1|16|TRBV7-3|.
TGTGCCAGCAGCTTCCCTAGCGAGAGCTCCTACAATGAGCAGTTCTTC
CASSFPSESSYNEQFF
>TRBD2|TRBJ2-7|14|TRBV9|.
TGTGCCAGCAGCGTTACTAGCGGGAGTCCCGAGCAGTACTTC
CASSVTSGSPEQYF
>.|TRBJ2-1|11|TRBV20-1|.
TGCAGTGCTGGGCGGAACAATGAGCAGTTCTTC
CSAGRNNEQFF
>.|TRBJ2-1|15|TRBV29-1|few
TGCAGCGTTGTGGGTGCGGGGACCATCTACAATGAGCAGTTCTTC
CSVVGAGTIYNEQFF
>TRBD2|TRBJ2-1|15|TRBV29-1|.
TGCAGCACTACCTTTAGCGGGGGGCCATACAATGAGCAGTTCTTC
CSTTFSGGPYNEQFF
>.|TRBJ2-7|14|TRBV7-9|.
TGTGCCAGTGGGGGCGGGAGTAGCTCCTACGAGCAGTACTTC
CASGGGSSSYEQYF
>.|TRBJ2-1|13|TRBV14|.
TGTGCCAGCAGCCGCTGGGAGGTCAATGAGCAGTCCTTC
CASSRWEVNEQSF
>TRBD2|TRBJ2-3|14|TRBV5-1|.
TGCGCCAGCTCGATCGGACTAGCGGCAGATACGCAGTATTTT
CASSIGLAADTQYF
>TRBD1|TRBJ1-2|16|TRBV6-2/TRBV6-3|few
TGTGCCAGCAGCACGGGACCCAGGGGGCCGAACTATGGCTACACCTTC
CASSTGPRGPNYGYTF
>.|TRBJ2-5|12|TRBV12-3/TRBV12-4|few
TGTGCCAGCAGCCTCTTTTCAGGGGTCCAGTACTTC
CASSLFSGVQYF
>TRBD2|TRBJ2-5|18|TRBV27|few
TGTGCCAGCAGTCTATACGCGGGGACTAGCGGGAGGGCAATGGCCCAGTACTTC
CASSLYAGTSGRAMAQYF
>.|TRBJ2-5|16|TRBV6-6|.
TGTGCCAGCACTCAACCGTGGGGCTCAGGGGTGGAGACCCAGTACTTC
CASTQPWGSGVETQYF
>.|TRBJ1-2|13|TRBV5-1|once
TGCGCCAGCAGGGACGAGAGCGAGGAGGGCTACACCTTC
CASRDESEEGYTF
>.|TRBJ2-7|12|TRBV14|many
TGTGCCAGCAGCCAAAGCCCCTACGAGCAGTACTTC
CASSQSPYEQYF
>.|TRBJ2-4|13|TRBV5-6|.
TGTGCCAGCAGCTTGGTAGGACATCCAGATGCGCACTTC
CASSLVGHPDAHF
>TRBD2|TRBJ2-3|16|TRBV20-1|.
TGCAGTGCTTCCGGACTAGCGGGGAGTGGCACAGATACGCAGTATTTT
CSASGLAGSGTDTQYF
>TRBD2|TRBJ2-1|16|TRBV6-4|few
TGTGCCAGCAGTGAGGGACTAGGGAGCTCCTACAATGAGCAGTTCTTC
CASSEGLGSSYNEQFF
>.|TRBJ1-3|18|TRBV7-9|.
TGTGCCAGCAGCTTAGATACAGACCAAACCTTCACTGGAAACACCATATATTTT
CASSLDTDQTFTGNTIYF
>.|TRBJ1-4|11|TRBV10-3|.
TGTGCCATCAGTGATGAGGAAAAACTGTTTTTT
CAISDEEKLFF
>.|TRBJ1-2|13|TRBV12-3/TRBV12-4|.
TGTGCCAGCAGCCCGGACACCAATAATGGCTACACCTTC
CASSPDTNNGYTF